Below are 24 T cell receptor beta chains sequenced from a single sample in a study of blood T cell repertoires in COVID-19. Method: immunoSEQ multiplex PCR; TCRdb's copy keeps in-frame clones and lacks some. There are around 250,000 clones in the sample; 88% occur only once, and over 0.55% lies in the top ten. The sample was peripheral blood. The receptors come from a human donor in a cohort sampled during active COVID-19.

The rearrangement uses TRBV5-5 and TRBJ2-5; possibly TRBD1 for D (6 bases). Trimming took 5 bases from V and 3 from J, leaving 20 bases between them. The CDR3 runs to 16 residues. Looked up from germline, CDR1 is SGHKS and CDR2 is YYEKEE (reference sequence). CDR3 amino acids: CASRLPVDRRKETQYF. The DNA for the CDR3 is TGTGCCAGCAGGTTGCCAGTCGACAGGAGAAAAGAGACCCAGTACTTC.

This clone is a singleton in its sample. The V call is TRBV27, the J call TRBJ1-1; the D is unclear. V was clipped by 3 bases and J by 5 bases, with 10 bases between them. The germline CDR1 and CDR2 sequences are MNHEY and SMNVEV (reference sequence). This CDR3 has 13 residues. The CDR3 region has the DNA TGTGCCAGCAGTTTGTCGGTTCTGACTGAAGCTTTCTTT. This translates into CASSLSVLTEAFF.

The rearrangement joins TRBV10-1 to TRBJ2-7; 10 nucleotides agree with TRBD1. The CDR3 length is 13 residues. The germline V gene encodes CDR1 WNHNN and CDR2 SYGVQD (reference sequence). V trimming: 10 bases; J trimming: 3 bases; junction bases outside the gene matches: 6. As DNA, the CDR3 is TGCGCCACCCGACAGGGGGCGGGCTACGAGCAGTACTTC. Translated: CATRQGAGYEQYF.

V usage is TRBV28 and J usage is TRBJ1-2; TRBD1 is a possible D gene (5 bases). The CDR3 runs to 16 residues. Germline V gene lookup returns CDR1 MDHEN and CDR2 SYDVKM. V lost 8 bases to trimming and J lost 1 base, with 20 bases between them. CDR3 sequence: CASRSPPPRDNYGYTF. The CDR3 DNA sequence: TGTGCCAGCCGTTCCCCTCCTCCCAGGGATAACTATGGCTACACCTTC.

The rearrangement uses TRBV10-3 and TRBJ2-1, with 11 bases that match TRBD2. The CDR3 totals 17 residues. V dropped 6 bases and J dropped 5; count of bases not matched to a gene: 12. Germline CDR1 reads ENHRY; CDR2 reads SYGVKD. The CDR3 spells CAIREGIAGGRNNEQFF. The CDR3, as DNA: TGTGCCATCAGGGAGGGGATAGCGGGAGGGCGAAACAATGAGCAGTTCTTC.

This clone was counted a few times. The chain uses TRBV6-2 or TRBV6-3 and TRBJ1-1, with TRBD1 as a possible D gene (6 bases). Germline V CDR1 and CDR2: MNHEY, SVGEGT. CDR3 length equals 15 residues. V was cut by 2 bases and J by 0 bases, with 10 bases left in between. The CDR3, as DNA: TGTGCCAGCAGTTACGGGGACAACGTGAACACTGAAGCTTTCTTT. As protein: CASSYGDNVNTEAFF.

This clone has only one observation. This chain joins TRBV9 and TRBJ2-7; D possibly corresponds to TRBD1 (6 bases). V was cut by 0 bases and J by 2 bases, with 9 bases left in between. Germline values: CDR1 SGDLS, CDR2 YYNGEE. This CDR3 spans 14 amino acids. The CDR3 DNA reads as TGTGCCAGCAGCGTAGAGCCAGGGGCCTACGAGCAGTACTTC. This sequence encodes CASSVEPGAYEQYF.

In its sample, this clone was seen a few times. The chain couples TRBV10-3 to TRBJ2-7; D uncertain. Trimming left V 5 bases short and J 6 bases short, with 11 bases between. CDR1 is ENHRY, CDR2 SYGVKD, per germline. The CDR3 extends over 12 amino acids. In DNA, the CDR3 is TGTGCCATCAGTCCGCCCATCGGCGAGCAGTACTTC. Residues: CAISPPIGEQYF.

This chain links TRBV4-3 with TRBJ2-7, with D possibly matching TRBD1 (5 bases). The CDR3 length is 13 residues. CDR1 is LGHNA, CDR2 YSLEER, per germline. The V end lost 3 bases, the J end lost 2 bases, and 8 bases lay between the germline ends. CDR3 DNA: TGCGCCAGCAGCCACACGACAGCCTACGAGCAGTACTTC. Its translation is CASSHTTAYEQYF.

As to this clone: Other DNA sequences in the same sample also yield this CDR3. The chain couples TRBV19 to TRBJ1-5; D is unresolved. The CDR3 has 14 residues. In germline, CDR1 is LNHDA, CDR2 SQIVND (reference sequence). V gave up 4 bases and J gave up 2 bases, with 9 bases separating them. Written as DNA, the CDR3 is TGTGCCAGTAGTACGGGTTTCGGCAATCAGCCCCAGCATTTT. Translated, it gives CASSTGFGNQPQHF.

The CDR3 DNA is TGTGCCACCTTACAGGGGGTTCCCTACGAGCAGTACTTC. This sequence encodes CATLQGVPYEQYF. This chain links TRBV28 with TRBJ2-7; 8 positions match TRBD1. V shed 10 bases and J 2 bases; nucleotides not matched to a gene: 7. Germline CDR1 and CDR2: MDHEN and SYDVKM. There are 13 residues in the CDR3. The variable domain in full, with the rest retrieved from reference TRBV28 and TRBJ2-7, is DVKVTQSSRYLVKRTGEKVFLECVQDMDHENMFWYRQDPGLGLRLIYFSYDVKMKEKGDIPEGYSVSREKKERFSLILESASTNQTSMYLCATLQGVPYEQYFGPGTRLTVT.

The rearrangement uses TRBV6-5 and TRBJ1-3; D might be TRBD1 (6 bases). V lost 6 bases and J 9 bases, leaving 12 bases between the germline ends. CDR3 length: 12 residues. Looked up from germline, CDR1 is MNHEY and CDR2 is SVGAGI. The CDR3 loop is CASSPTGSTIYF. The CDR3 nucleotides are TGTGCCAGCAGCCCAACAGGGAGCACCATATATTTT.

The chain combines TRBV19 with TRBJ1-1, with TRBD1 matching 7 bases. This CDR3 region has 14 residues. With V trimmed by 7 bases and J by 3 bases, 8 bases remained unmatched. From germline, CDR1 is LNHDA and CDR2 SQIVND (reference sequence). CDR3 amino acids: CASTSSTGYTEAFF. For the CDR3, the DNA is TGTGCCAGTACGAGTTCGACAGGGTACACTGAAGCTTTCTTT.

The gene calls are TRBV28 and TRBJ1-2; no clear D gene. CDR1 and CDR2 from the germline V gene are MDHEN and SYDVKM. CDR3 length equals 17 residues. V dropped 6 bases and J dropped 4 bases, with 24 bases sitting between them. The CDR3 protein is CASSSPVEAPASYGYTF. CDR3 bases: TGTGCCAGCAGCTCGCCGGTCGAGGCCCCCGCGAGCTATGGCTACACCTTC.

The chain recombines TRBV29-1 with TRBJ2-7; 7 nucleotides match TRBD2. This CDR3 has 14 residues. The J segment lost 5 bases and the V segment lost 5 bases, leaving 12 bases of the junction unmatched. Germline V lookup: CDR1 SQVTM, CDR2 ANQGSEA. The CDR3 bases are TGCAGCGTTTTAATAGCGGGCGGTGGAAACGAGCAGTACTTC. Amino acid sequence: CSVLIAGGGNEQYF.

The V gene is TRBV4-3, the J gene TRBJ2-2, with TRBD2 identical over 8 bases. Per the germline V gene, CDR1 is LGHNA and CDR2 is YSLEER. V trimming: 4 bases; J trimming: 3 bases; junction bases outside the gene matches: 13. The CDR3 has 18 residues. This chain's CDR3 is CASSRTSGGNYDTGELFF. CDR3 bases: TGCGCCAGCAGCCGTACTTCGGGGGGGAATTACGACACCGGGGAGCTGTTTTTT.

The chain has TRBV27 and TRBJ2-7; D uncertain. The CDR3 consists of 13 residues. Germline assignment: CDR1 MNHEY and CDR2 SMNVEV (reference sequence). The V end lost 3 bases, the J end lost 1 base, and 7 bases lay between the germline ends. The CDR3 loop is CASSFAVSYEQYF. In nucleotides, the CDR3 is TGTGCCAGCAGTTTTGCGGTGTCCTACGAGCAGTACTTC.

J is TRBJ1-4 and V is TRBV5-1; D is perhaps TRBD1 (5 bases). Trimming stripped 1 base from V and 2 bases from J, with 15 bases between. This CDR3 is built from 17 residues. Germline V lookup: CDR1 SGHRS, CDR2 YFSETQ. The CDR3 sequence: CASSLPYGEGTNEKLFF. CDR3 bases: TGCGCCAGCAGCTTGCCCTACGGGGAGGGGACTAATGAAAAACTGTTTTTT. The whole variable domain, remainder taken from reference TRBV5-1 and TRBJ1-4, is KAGVTQTPRYLIKTRGQQVTLSCSPISGHRSVSWYQQTPGQGLQFLFEYFSETQRNKGNFPGRFSGRQFSNSRSEMNVSTLELGDSALYLCASSLPYGEGTNEKLFFGSGTQLSVL.

The rearrangement uses TRBV28 and TRBJ2-2; the match to TRBD2 covers 8 bases. This CDR3 has 15 residues. Germline V lookup: CDR1 MDHEN, CDR2 SYDVKM. Losses at the gene ends were 5 bases for V and 7 bases for J; bases not matched to a gene: 9. CDR3 in DNA: TGTGCCAGCAGTCCTAACGGACTAGCAAACGGGGAGCTGTTTTTT. It yields the protein CASSPNGLANGELFF.

This chain's CDR3 is CASSVGGPLTNEKLFF. CDR3 in DNA: TGTGCCAGCAGCGTAGGAGGGCCACTAACTAATGAAAAACTGTTTTTT. V is TRBV9 and J is TRBJ1-4; D gene ambiguous. The length of the CDR3 is 16 residues. Germline loops: CDR1 SGDLS, CDR2 YYNGEE. The V gene lost 0 bases and the J gene lost 1 base, with 10 bases spanning the gap.

This chain uses TRBV18 with TRBJ1-2, with TRBD1 matching 7 bases. The germline CDR1 and CDR2 sequences are KGHSH and LQKENI. The CDR3 is 16 amino acids. The junction had 18 bases not matched to a gene; V was cut back by 4 bases and J by 10 bases. Written as DNA, the CDR3 is TGTGCCAGCTCACTAAACCTCGGGACAGAACAATCTATCTACACCTTC. This encodes CASSLNLGTEQSIYTF.

The rearrangement joins TRBV10-3 to TRBJ2-7; TRBD2 matches 14 bases. Trimming took 0 bases from V and 7 from J; bases not matched to a gene: 5. CDR3 length equals 16 residues. Germline CDR1 is ENHRY and CDR2 is SYGVKD. CDR3 sequence reads: CAISESGTSGRREQYF. The CDR3 DNA reads as TGTGCCATCAGTGAGTCAGGGACTAGCGGGAGAAGAGAGCAGTACTTC.

A word on this clone: Distinct nucleotide sequences in the sample also encode this CDR3. The chain uses TRBV30 and TRBJ1-1; D is possibly TRBD1 (6 bases). The CDR3 is made up of 13 amino acids. V was cut by 0 bases and J by 2 bases, with 7 bases left in between. Germline V gene data show CDR1 as GTSNPN and CDR2 as SVGIG (reference sequence). CDR3 region: CAWSVGGNTEAFF. DNA of the CDR3: TGTGCCTGGAGTGTAGGGGGAAACACTGAAGCTTTCTTT.

V is TRBV29-1 and J is TRBJ1-1; D is undetermined. With 4 bases removed from V and 6 bases from J, the gap between germline ends came to 9 bases. This CDR3 is built from 11 residues. Looked up from germline, CDR1 is SQVTM and CDR2 is ANQGSEA. This chain's CDR3 is CSVGHGPEAFF. The CDR3 region has the DNA TGCAGCGTTGGACATGGGCCTGAAGCTTTCTTT.